A single sample gave rise to the 10 T cell receptor beta chains below, sequenced in a study of blood T cell repertoires in COVID-19. Here immunoSEQ multiplex PCR was the method, and the copy in TCRdb shows in-frame clones only, minus some. The sample lists some 390,000 clones; approximately 86% were seen once. Sequencing input: peripheral blood. The receptors come from a human donor in a cohort sampled during active COVID-19.

This clone appeared a single time. An end of the junction does not agree with germline; a read error may underlie this. The CDR3 nucleotides are TGTGCCAGCAGTCTGACTAGCGAACAGGACTTC. It specifies CASSLTSEQDF. The V gene is TRBV12-3 or TRBV12-4, the J gene TRBJ2-5; the match to TRBD2 covers 8 bases. There are 11 residues in the CDR3.

This chain connects TRBV5-6 to TRBJ2-7, with 14 bases aligning to TRBD2. With V trimmed by 6 bases and J by 6 bases, 11 bases remained unmatched. CDR1 and CDR2 from the germline V gene are SGHDT and YYEEEE. The CDR3 loop spans 16 amino acids. This CDR3 reads CASTLGLAGVLGEQYF. DNA of the CDR3: TGTGCCAGCACTCTGGGACTAGCGGGAGTCTTGGGCGAGCAGTACTTC.

The V call is TRBV19, the J call TRBJ1-5; tentative D call: TRBD1 (5 bases). V shed 3 bases and J shed 5 bases, with 14 bases lying between them. The germline gives CDR1 LNHDA, CDR2 SQIVND (reference sequence). The CDR3 has 15 amino acids. As DNA, the CDR3 is TGTGCCAGTAGTATCAGGGCAGGCTCCGATCAGCCCCAGCATTTT. Protein sequence: CASSIRAGSDQPQHF.

The chain employs TRBV30 and TRBJ1-4, with TRBD1 as a possible D gene (6 bases). This CDR3 is 14 amino acids long. Germline V CDR1 and CDR2: GTSNPN, SVGIG (reference sequence). V lost 8 bases and J 7 bases, leaving 20 bases between the germline ends. CDR3 in DNA: TGTGCCGCCAAGGACCGGGACACCTCTGAAAAACTGTTTTTT. Its translation is CAAKDRDTSEKLFF.

This chain connects TRBV7-9 to TRBJ1-5, with unresolved D. Trimming left V 5 bases short and J 3 bases short, with 8 bases between. Per the germline V gene, CDR1 is SEHNR and CDR2 is FQNEAQ (reference sequence). This CDR3 has 13 residues. CDR3 sequence: CASSEDTNQPQHF. The CDR3, as DNA: TGTGCCAGCAGCGAAGACACCAATCAGCCCCAGCATTTT.

This clone has more than one count but fewer than ten. The gene calls are TRBV19 and TRBJ1-2; 8 nucleotides align to TRBD1. The CDR3 totals 14 residues. Trimming cost V 4 bases and J 4 bases; bases outside gene matches: 5. Per germline, CDR1 LNHDA and CDR2 SQIVND (reference sequence). This CDR3 reads CASSTSGQVYGYTF. The CDR3 region has the DNA TGTGCCAGTAGTACCTCGGGACAGGTCTATGGCTACACCTTC.

Note on this clone: Sequence at one end of the junction differs from germline and may be a read error. The rearrangement uses TRBV7-7 and TRBJ2-5, with TRBD2 as a possible D gene (6 bases). This CDR3 contains 13 residues. The germline V gene has CDR1 SSHAT and CDR2 FNYEAQ (reference sequence). CDR3 nucleotides: TGTGCTAGCAGCTTAGGTCTAGCGGAGACCCAGTACTTC. Its translation is CASSLGLAETQYF.

This rearrangement joins TRBV19 to TRBJ2-7, with D tentatively TRBD1 (6 bases). The germline V and J ends were trimmed by 0 bases and 3 bases, with 12 bases remaining between them. CDR1 and CDR2 (germline): LNHDA, SQIVND (reference sequence). The CDR3 runs 15 residues. The CDR3 nucleotides read TGTGCCAGTAGTATAGACGACAGGTCTTTCTACGAGCAGTACTTC. Its protein product is CASSIDDRSFYEQYF.

The chain couples TRBV2 to TRBJ2-7, with D possibly matching TRBD2 (6 bases). CDR3 length: 16 residues. Germline V CDR1 and CDR2: SNHLY, FYNNEI. V lost 5 bases to trimming and J lost 5 bases, with 22 bases between them. In DNA form, the CDR3 reads TGTGCCAGCAGTTACCTACAGCCGGAGGGACGGAACGAGCAGTACTTC. Translation gives CASSYLQPEGRNEQYF.

The rearrangement joins TRBV3-1 (or the pseudogene TRBV3-2) to TRBJ2-5; D ambiguous. The V end was cut by 1 base, the J end by 5 bases, with 14 bases between. Germline CDR1 LGHDT, CDR2 YNNKEL (reference sequence). The CDR3 contains 15 residues. This CDR3 reads CASSQALARWETQYF. The CDR3 DNA reads as TGTGCCAGCAGCCAAGCCCTCGCGAGGTGGGAGACCCAGTACTTC.